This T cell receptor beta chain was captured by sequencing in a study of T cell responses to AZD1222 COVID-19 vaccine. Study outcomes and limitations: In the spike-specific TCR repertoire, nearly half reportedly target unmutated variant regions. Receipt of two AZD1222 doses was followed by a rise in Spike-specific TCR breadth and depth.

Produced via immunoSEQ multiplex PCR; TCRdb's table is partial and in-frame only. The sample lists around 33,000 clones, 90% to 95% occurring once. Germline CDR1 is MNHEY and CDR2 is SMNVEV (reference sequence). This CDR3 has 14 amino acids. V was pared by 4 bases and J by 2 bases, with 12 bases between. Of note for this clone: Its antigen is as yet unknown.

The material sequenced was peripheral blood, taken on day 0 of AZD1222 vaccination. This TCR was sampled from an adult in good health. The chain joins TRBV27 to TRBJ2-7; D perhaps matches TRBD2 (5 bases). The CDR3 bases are TGTGCCAGCAGTTGGATAGCGAGCCCCTACGAGCAGTACTTC. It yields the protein CASSWIASPYEQYF.